Listed below are T cell receptor beta chains from one sample, sequenced in a study of blood T cell repertoires in COVID-19. This table comes from immunoSEQ multiplex PCR, and its TCRdb copy is limited to in-frame clones, with some not included. The table has 160,000 or so clones, 80% seen once. Material for sequencing was PBMCs or T cells enriched from blood (not recorded which). The receptors come from a woman in her sixties who had recovered from COVID-19. Each CDR3 is given with its conserved first and last residue. A D gene is named only where the DNA matches it firmly. Clone size is given for some rows only: seen once, a few or many times, or a class if the clone is expanded.

d_call clone_size j_call v_call cdr3_aa
NA NA TRBJ1-2 TRBV30 CAWSVRTEGRYTF
TRBD1 NA TRBJ1-2 TRBV5-1 CASSWGQGTNYGYTF
NA NA TRBJ2-5 TRBV5-4 CASSLEQGGETQYF
TRBD1 NA TRBJ1-3 TRBV18 CASSPKRQGTGNTIYF
NA NA TRBJ1-2 TRBV3-1/TRBV3-2 CASSPSPGGGYTF
TRBD1 NA TRBJ1-2 TRBV7-2 CASSSMDRGEFGYTF
TRBD1 few TRBJ1-2 TRBV29-1 CSVERQGIGYGYTF
NA NA TRBJ2-5 TRBV5-5 CASSFGTVQETQYF
TRBD1 few TRBJ1-5 TRBV30 CAWNRGTGIYSNQPQHF
TRBD2 NA TRBJ2-7 TRBV3-1/TRBV3-2 CASRKSGGAYEQYF
NA NA TRBJ1-5 TRBV6-2/TRBV6-3 CASSYEEGNQPQHF
NA NA TRBJ1-1 TRBV11-1 CASSLRGYMGAFF
NA NA TRBJ1-2 TRBV27 CASGGLGGYTF
NA NA TRBJ2-5 TRBV27 CASSLWASAEETQYF
NA once TRBJ1-4 TRBV5-1 CASSVLPAGRTNEKLFF
TRBD2 NA TRBJ2-5 TRBV7-9 CASSTNEASGRETQYF
NA NA TRBJ2-3 TRBV7-2 CASSFSPTADTQYF
TRBD2 NA TRBJ2-3 TRBV29-1 CSVEGGIGSTDTQYF
NA NA TRBJ1-1 TRBV6-5 CASSISGDTEAFF
NA NA TRBJ1-2 TRBV6-1 CASSDRVDYGYTF
NA many TRBJ2-7 TRBV11-1 CASSLDRESYEQYF
TRBD1 NA TRBJ1-2 TRBV19 CASSPGQGALGGGYTF
NA NA TRBJ1-1 TRBV6-6 CASSYGAATEAFF
NA few TRBJ2-2 TRBV9 CASSLRGANTGELFF
TRBD2 NA TRBJ2-5 TRBV10-3 CAISETSGGKQETQYF